Described below is a single T cell receptor beta chain sequence and its context. This record belongs to a study of control samples from healthy donors and cancer patients. V lost 3 bases to trimming and J lost 0 bases; unmatched junction nucleotides: 4. The germline gives CDR1 LGHDT, CDR2 YNNKEL (reference sequence). The CDR3 has 15 amino acids. TCRdb's table, derived via immunoSEQ multiplex PCR, lists solely in-frame clones and lacks some. Found here are roughly 180,000 clones, around 93% of them singletons; the top ten hold over 4%. This clonotype originated in a woman aged 55-69 years in good health. The sequencing sample was made of blood. The chain carries TRBV3-1 (or the pseudogene TRBV3-2) and TRBJ1-1; 7 positions match TRBD1. The CDR3 DNA reads TGTGCCAGCAGCCATTCAGGGGGAATGAACACTGAAGCTTTCTTT. Its translation: CASSHSGGMNTEAFF.